The rows below give T cell receptor beta chains drawn from one sample of a study of cytomegalovirus exposure and HLA in healthy donors. The repertoire was sequenced with immunoSEQ multiplex PCR; TCRdb's copy has only in-frame clones and lacks some. The sample lists around 88,000 clones; around 67% were seen once. The material sequenced was PBMCs. The receptors originated from a male donor in good health and CMV-seronegative. Both conserved end residues are part of each CDR3. The D gene is left open where the match is weak. Rows may omit the clone size; those that give it use once, few, many or a size class.

d_call j_call v_call clone_size cdr3_nt cdr3_aa
. TRBJ2-3 TRBV6-5 . TGTGCCAGCAAGCAGGGCACAGATACGCAGTATTTT CASKQGTDTQYF
. TRBJ1-1 TRBV7-9 . TGTGCCAGCAGCTTCGAGAACAGTGAAGCTTTCTTT CASSFENSEAFF
TRBD1 TRBJ2-7 TRBV11-2 few TGTGCCAGCAGCTCACTCCGGGACAGGGACTACGAGCAGTACTTC CASSSLRDRDYEQYF
TRBD1 TRBJ1-4 TRBV2 medium-sized TGTGCCAGCAGTGCCCCGGGACAGGGAGGTGGAAAACTGTTTTTT CASSAPGQGGGKLFF
. TRBJ2-7 TRBV7-9 . TGTGCCAGCAGCTTAGTAGCTAACGAGCAGTACTTC CASSLVANEQYF
. TRBJ2-5 TRBV9 . TGTGCCAGCAGCGTAGGAGCGGCTAACCTCCGGGAGACCCAGTACTTC CASSVGAANLRETQYF
TRBD2 TRBJ2-5 TRBV27 . TGTGCCAGCAGTCCGCAGCGGGAGGGGAGCAAAGAGACCCAGTACTTC CASSPQREGSKETQYF
TRBD2 TRBJ2-3 TRBV9 . TGTGCCAGCAGCATCGAGGCGGGAGTGGGGACAGATACGCAGTATTTT CASSIEAGVGTDTQYF
TRBD1 TRBJ2-1 TRBV2 . TGTGCCAGCAGGCTGACAGGGGGCGGCTACAATGAGCAGTTCTTC CASRLTGGGYNEQFF
. TRBJ1-2 TRBV5-6 . TGTGCCAGCAGGAGTCGCCTTCCTAACTATGGCTACACCTTC CASRSRLPNYGYTF
. TRBJ2-1 TRBV7-3 . TGTGCCAGCAGCTTATATTCATCGGGAGTTGAGCAGTTCTTC CASSLYSSGVEQFF